This T cell receptor beta chain was sequenced in a study of response to subunit inactivated influenza vaccine. Study-wide findings and caveats: The authors put forward the suggestion that each seasonal influenza vaccination may bring in only a limited number of new T cells.

Using its own MiXCR run on the RT-PCR reads, TCRdb lists one record per CDR3 protein. This sample has under 500,000 distinct CDR3 sequences, with approximately 11% found just once. This clonotype was found many times. Its antigen remains unidentified. CDR3 length equals 15 residues. V was pared by 5 bases and J by 5 bases, with 15 bases between. This clonotype was sampled from a man aged 45-60 years who received an inactivated influenza vaccine. The sample was PBMCs from blood, taken roughly 48 days after vaccination. This chain connects TRBV12-3 or TRBV12-4 to TRBJ2-2; TRBD2 might be the D (5 bases). CDR3 in amino acids: CASSPNTGWTGELFF. In DNA, the CDR3 is TGTGCCAGCAGTCCAAACACGGGGTGGACCGGGGAGCTGTTTTTT.